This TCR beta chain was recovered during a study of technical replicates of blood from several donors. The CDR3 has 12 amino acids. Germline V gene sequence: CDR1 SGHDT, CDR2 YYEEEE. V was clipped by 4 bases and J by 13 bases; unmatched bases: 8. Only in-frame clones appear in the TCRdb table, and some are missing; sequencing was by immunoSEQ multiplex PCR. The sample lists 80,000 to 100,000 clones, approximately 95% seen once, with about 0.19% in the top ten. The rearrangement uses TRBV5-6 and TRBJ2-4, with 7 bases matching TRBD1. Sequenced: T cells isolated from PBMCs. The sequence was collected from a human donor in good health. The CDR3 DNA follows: TGTGCCAGCAGCCTTCGGACAGGCTCACAGTACTTC. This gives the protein CASSLRTGSQYF.